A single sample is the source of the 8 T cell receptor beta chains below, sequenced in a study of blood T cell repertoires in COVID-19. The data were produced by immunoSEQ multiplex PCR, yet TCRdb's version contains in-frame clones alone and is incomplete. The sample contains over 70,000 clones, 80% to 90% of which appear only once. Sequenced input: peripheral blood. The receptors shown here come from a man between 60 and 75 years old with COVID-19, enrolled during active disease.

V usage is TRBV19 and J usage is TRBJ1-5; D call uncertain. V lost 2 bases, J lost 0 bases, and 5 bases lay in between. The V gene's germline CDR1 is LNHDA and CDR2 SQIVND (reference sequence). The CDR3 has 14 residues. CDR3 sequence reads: CASSITYSNQPQHF. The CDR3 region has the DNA TGTGCCAGTAGTATAACTTATAGCAATCAGCCCCAGCATTTT.

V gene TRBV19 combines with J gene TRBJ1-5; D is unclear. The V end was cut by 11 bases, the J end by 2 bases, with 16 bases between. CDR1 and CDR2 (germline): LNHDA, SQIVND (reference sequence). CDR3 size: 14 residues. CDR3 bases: TGTGCCGGCGGGGTGGGCGGGGGCAATCAGCCCCAGCATTTT. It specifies CAGGVGGGNQPQHF.

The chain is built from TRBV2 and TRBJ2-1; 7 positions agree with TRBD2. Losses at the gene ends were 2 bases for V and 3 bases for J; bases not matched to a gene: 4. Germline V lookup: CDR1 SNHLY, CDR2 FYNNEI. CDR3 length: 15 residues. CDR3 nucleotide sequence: TGTGCCAGCAGTGAAATAGCGGGCGGCTACAATGAGCAGTTCTTC. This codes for CASSEIAGGYNEQFF.

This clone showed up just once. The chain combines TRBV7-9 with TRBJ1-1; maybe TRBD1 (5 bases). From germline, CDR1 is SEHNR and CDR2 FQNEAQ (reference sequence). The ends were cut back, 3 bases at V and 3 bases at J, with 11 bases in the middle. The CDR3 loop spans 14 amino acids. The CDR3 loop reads CASSLETVDTEAFF. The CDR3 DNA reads TGTGCCAGCAGCTTGGAGACAGTGGACACTGAAGCTTTCTTT.

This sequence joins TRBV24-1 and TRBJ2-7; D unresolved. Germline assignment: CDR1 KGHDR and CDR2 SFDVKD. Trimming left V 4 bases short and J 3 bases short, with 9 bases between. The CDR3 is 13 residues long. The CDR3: CATSDQDIYEQYF. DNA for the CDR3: TGTGCCACCAGTGACCAAGACATCTACGAGCAGTACTTC.

CDR3 in DNA: TGCGCCAGCAGTCCCGGGGGGCCCTACGAGCAGTACTTC. Translation: CASSPGGPYEQYF. The V call is TRBV10-1, the J call TRBJ2-7; possible D gene TRBD2, 7 bases. V lost 5 bases, J lost 2 bases, and 10 bases lay in between. The germline CDR1 and CDR2 sequences are WNHNN and SYGVQD (reference sequence). The CDR3 spans 13 residues.

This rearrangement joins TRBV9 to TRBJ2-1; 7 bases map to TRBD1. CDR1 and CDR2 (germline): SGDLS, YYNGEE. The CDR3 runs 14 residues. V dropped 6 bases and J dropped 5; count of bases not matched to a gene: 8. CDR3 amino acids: CASTLTGNDNEQFF. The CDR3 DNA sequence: TGTGCCAGCACCCTGACAGGGAATGACAATGAGCAGTTCTTC.

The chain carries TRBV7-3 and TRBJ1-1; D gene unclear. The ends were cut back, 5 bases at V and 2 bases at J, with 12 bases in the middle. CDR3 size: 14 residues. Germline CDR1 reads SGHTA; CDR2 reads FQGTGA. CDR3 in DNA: TGTGCCAGCAGCGGCCGGGTCCTCAACACTGAAGCTTTCTTT. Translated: CASSGRVLNTEAFF.